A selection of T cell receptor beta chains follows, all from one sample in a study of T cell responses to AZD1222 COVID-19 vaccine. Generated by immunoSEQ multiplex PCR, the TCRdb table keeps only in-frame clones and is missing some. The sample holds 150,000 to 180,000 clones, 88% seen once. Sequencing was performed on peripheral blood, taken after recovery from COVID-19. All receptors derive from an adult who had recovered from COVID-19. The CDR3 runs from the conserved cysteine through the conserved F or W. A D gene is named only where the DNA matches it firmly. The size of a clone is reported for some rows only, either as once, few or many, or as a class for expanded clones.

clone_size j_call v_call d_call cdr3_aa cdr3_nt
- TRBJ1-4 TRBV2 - CASSRDEKLFF TGTGCCAGCAGCCGGGATGAAAAACTGTTTTTT
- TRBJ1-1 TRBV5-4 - CASSISGVAFF TGTGCCAGCAGCATATCAGGAGTGGCTTTCTTT
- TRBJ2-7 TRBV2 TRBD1 CARDRFNEQYF TGTGCCCGGGACAGGTTTAACGAGCAGTACTTC
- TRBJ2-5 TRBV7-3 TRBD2 CASSLGSSGDLKETQYF TGTGCCAGCAGCTTAGGAAGCAGCGGGGACTTAAAAGAGACCCAGTACTTC
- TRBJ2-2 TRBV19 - CASRSTGWTGELFF TGTGCCAGTAGGTCAACAGGGTGGACCGGGGAGCTGTTTTTT
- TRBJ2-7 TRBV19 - CATSEPGQTYEQYF TGTGCCACATCGGAACCAGGACAAACCTACGAGCAGTACTTC
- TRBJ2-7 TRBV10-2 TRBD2 CASSGLAGGYEQYF TGCGCCAGCAGTGGGCTAGCGGGGGGCTACGAGCAGTACTTC
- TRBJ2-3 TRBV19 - CASSKTSTDTQYF TGTGCCAGTAGTAAGACTAGCACAGATACGCAGTATTTT
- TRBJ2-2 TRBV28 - CASELPNTGELFF TGTGCCAGCGAACTCCCGAACACCGGGGAGCTGTTTTTT
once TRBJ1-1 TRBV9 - CASSASLNTEAFF TGTGCCAGCAGCGCCAGCCTGAACACTGAAGCTTTCTTT
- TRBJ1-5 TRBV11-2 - CASSLDQGGQPQHF TGTGCCAGCAGCTTAGACCAGGGAGGGCAGCCCCAGCATTTT
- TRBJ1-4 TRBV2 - CASSEQGPANEKLFF TGTGCCAGCAGTGAGCAGGGGCCGGCTAATGAAAAACTGTTTTTT
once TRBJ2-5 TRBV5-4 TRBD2 CASTTSGGAWETQYF TGTGCCAGCACCACTAGCGGGGGGGCCTGGGAGACCCAGTACTTC
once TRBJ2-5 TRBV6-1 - CASSEAGGQETQYF TGTGCCAGCAGTGAAGCTGGAGGGCAGGAGACCCAGTACTTC
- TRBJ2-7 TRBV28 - CASSLLSFPYEQYF TGTGCCAGCAGTTTGCTCAGTTTCCCCTACGAGCAGTACTTC
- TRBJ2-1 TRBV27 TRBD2 CASSLASGGAANEQFF TGTGCCAGCAGTTTAGCTAGCGGGGGGGCGGCGAATGAGCAGTTCTTC
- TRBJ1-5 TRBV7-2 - CASSLVGQGNQPQHF TGTGCCAGCAGCTTAGTAGGTCAGGGGAATCAGCCCCAGCATTTT
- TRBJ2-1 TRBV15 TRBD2 CATSRGTSGYNEQFF TGTGCCACCAGCAGAGGGACTAGCGGCTACAATGAGCAGTTCTTC